Presented here are 14 T cell receptor beta chains from one specimen sequenced in a study of cytomegalovirus exposure and HLA in healthy donors. The repertoire was sequenced with immunoSEQ multiplex PCR; TCRdb's copy has only in-frame clones and lacks some. In the table there are tens of thousands of clones, about 94% of which are singletons. Sequencing input: PBMCs. These receptors were taken from a young man in good health and CMV-seropositive.

The chain is built from TRBV5-1 and TRBJ2-1, with D possibly being TRBD1 (5 bases). The V end lost 1 base, the J end lost 6 bases, and 11 bases lay between the germline ends. The germline V gene has CDR1 SGHRS and CDR2 YFSETQ. This CDR3 is built from 14 residues. CDR3 coding DNA: TGCGCCAGCAGCTTGTTAGGGGATAGCAATGAGCAGTTCTTC. Translated, it gives CASSLLGDSNEQFF.

The CDR3 DNA follows: TGTGCCAGCAGCTCCCAGCGAAGAGGTGGCTACACCTTC. The encoded protein is CASSSQRRGGYTF. The V gene is TRBV13, the J gene TRBJ1-2; no clear D gene. Germline V CDR1 and CDR2: PRHDT, FYEKMQ (reference sequence). This CDR3 contains 13 residues. V was clipped by 4 bases and J by 7 bases, with 13 bases between them.

The V and J genes are TRBV7-8 and TRBJ2-7, with D possibly matching TRBD2 (6 bases). Germline V gene lookup returns CDR1 SGHVS and CDR2 FQNEAQ. The CDR3 sequence is 16 residues long. Deletions cut 4 bases from V and 1 base from J, with 17 bases between. The CDR3 sequence is CASSYTGVGRSYEQYF. The DNA of the CDR3 is TGTGCCAGCAGCTATACGGGAGTAGGAAGGTCCTACGAGCAGTACTTC.

The CDR3 nucleotides read TGTGCCAGCAGTACTCAGGGGGCACCCGAGACCCAGTACTTC. Translation: CASSTQGAPETQYF. The chain is built from TRBV6-1 and TRBJ2-5; 8 bases are a match to TRBD1. The J segment lost 5 bases and the V segment lost 5 bases, leaving 7 bases of the junction unmatched. CDR3 length equals 14 residues. The germline V gene has CDR1 MNHNS and CDR2 SASEGT.

CDR3 DNA sequence: TGCGCCAGCAGCCCCCGGGAGGCTCAAGAGACCCAGTACTTC. Translating it yields CASSPREAQETQYF. The chain carries TRBV4-1 and TRBJ2-5, with TRBD2 matching 7 bases. Germline V gives CDR1 MGHRA, CDR2 YSYEKL. There are 14 residues in the CDR3. V was pared by 4 bases and J by 2 bases, with 4 bases of the junction left unmatched.

J is TRBJ2-3 and V is TRBV6-1; tentative D call: TRBD2 (6 bases). V lost 4 bases and J lost 4, with 18 bases in between. The germline CDR1 and CDR2 sequences are MNHNS and SASEGT. The CDR3 is 16 residues long. The CDR3 protein is CASSGPRLEGSDTQYF. CDR3 coding DNA: TGTGCCAGCAGTGGACCCCGCCTGGAGGGCTCAGATACGCAGTATTTT.

The gene calls are TRBV20-1 and TRBJ1-1; no clear D gene. Looked up from germline, CDR1 is DFQATT and CDR2 is SNEGSKA (reference sequence). The CDR3 is 11 amino acids. The germline V and J ends were trimmed by 3 bases and 4 bases, with 6 bases remaining between them. This chain's CDR3 is CSASWSTEAFF. For the CDR3, the DNA is TGCAGTGCTAGCTGGAGCACTGAAGCTTTCTTT.

This sequence joins TRBV28 and TRBJ1-4; TRBD1 aligns across 9 bases. Germline V lookup: CDR1 MDHEN, CDR2 SYDVKM. The CDR3 runs to 14 residues. J gave up 8 bases and V 5 bases, and 6 bases lay outside the gene matches. The CDR3 protein is CASSPSGTGEKLFF. Written as DNA, the CDR3 is TGTGCCAGCAGTCCCTCCGGGACAGGGGAAAAACTGTTTTTT.

The V gene is TRBV2, the J gene TRBJ1-1; 7 bases fit TRBD1. The CDR3 runs 14 residues. The J segment lost 5 bases and the V segment lost 6 bases, leaving 9 bases of the junction unmatched. Germline V gives CDR1 SNHLY, CDR2 FYNNEI. The CDR3 region is CASRNRDSMTEAFF. Written as DNA, the CDR3 is TGTGCCAGCAGGAACCGGGACAGTATGACTGAAGCTTTCTTT.

V usage is TRBV30 and J usage is TRBJ2-1; D possibly corresponds to TRBD1 (7 bases). Deletions cut 5 bases from V and 11 bases from J, with 13 bases between. The CDR3 extends over 11 amino acids. Looked up from germline, CDR1 is GTSNPN and CDR2 is SVGIG (reference sequence). CDR3 DNA: TGTGCCTGGGGCGGGACAGAAAAGCAGTTCTTC. Encoded protein: CAWGGTEKQFF.

This clone came up once. V and J are TRBV7-9 and TRBJ1-1; the match to TRBD1 covers 7 bases. Germline trimming cut 5 bases from V and 1 base from J; bases unmatched to any gene: 4. CDR1 and CDR2 from the germline V gene are SEHNR and FQNEAQ (reference sequence). There are 14 residues in the CDR3. The CDR3 loop reads CASSHRDRNTEAFF. For the CDR3, the DNA is TGTGCCAGCAGCCATAGGGACAGGAACACTGAAGCTTTCTTT.

The chain uses TRBV28 and TRBJ2-1; D call uncertain. V shed 4 bases and J shed 5 bases, with 12 bases lying between them. The CDR3 is 14 residues long. Looked up from germline, CDR1 is MDHEN and CDR2 is SYDVKM. CDR3 coding DNA: TGTGCCAGCAGTTCTGCGCGGTTAGACAATGAGCAGTTCTTC. It specifies CASSSARLDNEQFF. Full variable domain (outside the CDR3, taken from reference TRBV28 and TRBJ2-1): DVKVTQSSRYLVKRTGEKVFLECVQDMDHENMFWYRQDPGLGLRLIYFSYDVKMKEKGDIPEGYSVSREKKERFSLILESASTNQTSMYLCASSSARLDNEQFFGPGTRLTVL.

The chain joins TRBV5-1 to TRBJ2-2, with D perhaps TRBD2 (5 bases). Germline V gene data show CDR1 as SGHRS and CDR2 as YFSETQ. The CDR3 covers 16 residues. Trimming pared 4 bases from V and 7 bases from J, leaving 20 bases between. The CDR3 is CASSAESALAGGELFF. In DNA, the CDR3 is TGCGCCAGCAGCGCCGAGTCAGCCCTAGCTGGCGGGGAGCTGTTTTTT. Full variable domain (outside the CDR3, taken from reference TRBV5-1 and TRBJ2-2): KAGVTQTPRYLIKTRGQQVTLSCSPISGHRSVSWYQQTPGQGLQFLFEYFSETQRNKGNFPGRFSGRQFSNSRSEMNVSTLELGDSALYLCASSAESALAGGELFFGEGSRLTVL.

The chain joins TRBV19 to TRBJ2-2; 7 nucleotides agree with TRBD1. CDR1 is LNHDA and CDR2 is SQIVND in the germline V gene (reference sequence). The V segment lost 5 bases and the J segment 5 bases; nucleotides outside the gene matches: 8. This CDR3 has 15 residues. The CDR3 DNA reads as TGTGCCAGTAGTGTAGGGGGCTTGTCAACCGGGGAGCTGTTTTTT. Its translation is CASSVGGLSTGELFF.